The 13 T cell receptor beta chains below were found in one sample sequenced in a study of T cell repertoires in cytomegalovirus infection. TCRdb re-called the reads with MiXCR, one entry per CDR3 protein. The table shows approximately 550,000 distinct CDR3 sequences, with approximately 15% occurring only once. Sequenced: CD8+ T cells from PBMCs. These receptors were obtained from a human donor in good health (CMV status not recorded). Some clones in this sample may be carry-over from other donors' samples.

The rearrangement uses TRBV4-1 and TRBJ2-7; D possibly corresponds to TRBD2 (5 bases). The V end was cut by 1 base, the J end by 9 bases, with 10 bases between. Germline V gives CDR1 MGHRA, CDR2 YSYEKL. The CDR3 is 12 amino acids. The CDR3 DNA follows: TGCGCCAGCAGCCAAGGAGGGTTCGCGCAGTACTTC. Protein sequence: CASSQGGFAQYF.

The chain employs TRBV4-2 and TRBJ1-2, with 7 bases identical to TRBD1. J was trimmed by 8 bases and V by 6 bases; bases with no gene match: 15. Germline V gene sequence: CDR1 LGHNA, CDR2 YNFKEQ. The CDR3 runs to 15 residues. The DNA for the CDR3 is TGTGCCAGCAGACAGGGGATGGGGAGAGAGGAAGGCTACACCTTC. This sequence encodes CASRQGMGREEGYTF.

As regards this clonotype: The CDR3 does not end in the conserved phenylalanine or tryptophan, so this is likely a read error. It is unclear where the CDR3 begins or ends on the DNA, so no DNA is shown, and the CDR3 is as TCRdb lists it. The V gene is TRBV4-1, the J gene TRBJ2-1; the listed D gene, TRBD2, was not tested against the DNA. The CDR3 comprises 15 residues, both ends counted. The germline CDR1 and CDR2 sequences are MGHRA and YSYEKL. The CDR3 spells CASSQGSGEGHEQLL.

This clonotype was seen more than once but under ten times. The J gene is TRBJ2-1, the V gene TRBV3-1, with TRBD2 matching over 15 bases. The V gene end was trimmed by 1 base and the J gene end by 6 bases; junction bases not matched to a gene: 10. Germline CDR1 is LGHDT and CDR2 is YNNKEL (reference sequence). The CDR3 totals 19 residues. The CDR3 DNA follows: TGTGCCAGCAGCCAAGCTCTTGCGGGACTAGCGGGGGGAAGCAATGAGCAGTTCTTC. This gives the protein CASSQALAGLAGGSNEQFF.

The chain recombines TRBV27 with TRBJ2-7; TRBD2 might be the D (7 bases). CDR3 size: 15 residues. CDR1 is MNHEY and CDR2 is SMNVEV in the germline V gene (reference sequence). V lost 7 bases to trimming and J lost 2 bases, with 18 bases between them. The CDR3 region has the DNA TGTGCCAGCATGAGGCGGGGGCAGACGGCCTACGAGCAGTACTTC. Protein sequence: CASMRRGQTAYEQYF.

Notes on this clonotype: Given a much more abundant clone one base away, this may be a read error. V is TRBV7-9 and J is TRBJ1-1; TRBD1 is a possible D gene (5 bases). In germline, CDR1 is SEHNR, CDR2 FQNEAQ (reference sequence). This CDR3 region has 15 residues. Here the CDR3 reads CASSPGLPLNTEAYF. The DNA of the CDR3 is TGTGCCAGCAGCCCGGGACTTCCCTTGAACACTGAAGCTTACTTT.

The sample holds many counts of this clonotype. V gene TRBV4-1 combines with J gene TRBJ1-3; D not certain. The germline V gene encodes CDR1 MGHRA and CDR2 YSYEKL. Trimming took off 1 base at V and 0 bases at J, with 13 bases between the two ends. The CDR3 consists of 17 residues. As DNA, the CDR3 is TGCGCCAGCAGCCAAGTGACCGGACCCATCTCTGGAAACACCATATATTTT. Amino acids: CASSQVTGPISGNTIYF.

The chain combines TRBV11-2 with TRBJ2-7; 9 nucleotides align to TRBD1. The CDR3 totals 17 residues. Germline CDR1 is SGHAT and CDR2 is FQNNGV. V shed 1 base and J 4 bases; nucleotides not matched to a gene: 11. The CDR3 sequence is CASSLVLDDRGKYEQYF. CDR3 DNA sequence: TGTGCCAGCAGCTTAGTTCTAGACGACAGGGGGAAGTACGAGCAGTACTTC.

The CDR3 reads CASSSDRASPLHF. CDR3 nucleotides: TGTGCCAGCAGTTCGGACAGGGCTTCACCCCTCCACTTT. The chain combines TRBV27 with TRBJ1-6, with 8 bases aligning to TRBD1. The J segment lost 9 bases and the V segment lost 4 bases, leaving 2 bases of the junction unmatched. This CDR3 has 13 residues. Germline-derived CDR1 and CDR2 are MNHEY and SMNVEV (reference sequence).

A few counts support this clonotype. This CDR3 reads CASRGGTISYEQYF. CDR3 DNA sequence: TGTGCCAGCAGGGGCGGGACGATCTCCTACGAGCAGTACTTC. This sequence joins TRBV11-2 and TRBJ2-7, with TRBD2 as a possible D gene (6 bases). Germline CDR1 is SGHAT and CDR2 is FQNNGV. V was shortened by 6 bases and J by 0 bases, with 12 bases between the two germline ends. The length of the CDR3 is 14 residues. Full variable domain (outside the CDR3, taken from reference TRBV11-2 and TRBJ2-7): EAGVAQSPRYKIIEKRQSVAFWCNPISGHATLYWYQQILGQGPKLLIQFQNNGVVDDSQLPKDRFSAERLKGVDSTLKIQPAKLEDSAVYLCASRGGTISYEQYFGPGTRLTVT.

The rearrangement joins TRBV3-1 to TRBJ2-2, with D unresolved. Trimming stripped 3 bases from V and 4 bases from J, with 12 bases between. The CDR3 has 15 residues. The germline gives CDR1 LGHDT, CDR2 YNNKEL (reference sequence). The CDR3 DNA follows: TGTGCCAGCAGCCATATCCGAGAGAGCACCGGGGAGCTGTTTTTT. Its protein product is CASSHIRESTGELFF. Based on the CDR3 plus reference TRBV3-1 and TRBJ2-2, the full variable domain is DTAVSQTPKYLVTQMGNDKSIKCEQNLGHDTMYWYKQDSKKFLKIMFSYNNKELIINETVPNRFSPKSPDKAHLNLHINSLELGDSAVYFCASSHIRESTGELFFGEGSRLTVL.

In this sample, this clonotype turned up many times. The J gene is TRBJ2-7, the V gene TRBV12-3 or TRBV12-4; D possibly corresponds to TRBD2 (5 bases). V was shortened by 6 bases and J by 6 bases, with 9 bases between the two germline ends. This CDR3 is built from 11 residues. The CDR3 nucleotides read TGTGCCAGCAGAAGAGGGTTCGAGCAGTACTTC. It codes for CASRRGFEQYF.

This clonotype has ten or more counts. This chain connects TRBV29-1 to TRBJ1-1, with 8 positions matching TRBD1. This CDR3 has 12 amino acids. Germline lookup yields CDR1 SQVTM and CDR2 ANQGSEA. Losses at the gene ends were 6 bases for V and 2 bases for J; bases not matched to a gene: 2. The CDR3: CSVRGHNTEAFF. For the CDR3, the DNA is TGCAGCGTCAGGGGGCACAACACTGAAGCTTTCTTT.